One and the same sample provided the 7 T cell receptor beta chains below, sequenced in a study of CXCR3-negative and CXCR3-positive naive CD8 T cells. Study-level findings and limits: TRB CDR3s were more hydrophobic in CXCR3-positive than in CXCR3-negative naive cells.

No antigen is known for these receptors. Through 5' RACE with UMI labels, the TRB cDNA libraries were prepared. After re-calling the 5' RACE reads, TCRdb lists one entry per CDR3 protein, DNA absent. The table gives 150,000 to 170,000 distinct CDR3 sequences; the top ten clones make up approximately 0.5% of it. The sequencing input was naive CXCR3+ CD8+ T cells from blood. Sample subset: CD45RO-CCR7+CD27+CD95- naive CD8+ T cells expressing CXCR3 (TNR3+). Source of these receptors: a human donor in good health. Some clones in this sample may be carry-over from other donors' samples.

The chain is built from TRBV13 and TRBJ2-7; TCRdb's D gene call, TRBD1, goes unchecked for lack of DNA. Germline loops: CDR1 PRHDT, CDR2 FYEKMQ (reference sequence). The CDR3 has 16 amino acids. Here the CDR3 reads CASSLTGSGASYEQYF.

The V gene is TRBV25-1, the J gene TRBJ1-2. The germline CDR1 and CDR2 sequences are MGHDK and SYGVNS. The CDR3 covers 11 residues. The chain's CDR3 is CASSEMGLHTF.

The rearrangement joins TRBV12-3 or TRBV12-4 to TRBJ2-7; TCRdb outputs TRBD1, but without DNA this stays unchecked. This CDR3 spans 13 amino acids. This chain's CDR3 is CASSLHPQGEQYF.

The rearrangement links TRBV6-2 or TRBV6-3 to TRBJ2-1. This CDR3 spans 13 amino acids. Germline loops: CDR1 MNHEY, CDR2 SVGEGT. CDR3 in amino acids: CASSPVSYNEQFF.

The CDR3 sequence: CASSFSQAGAAGELFF. This chain joins TRBV28 and TRBJ2-2; without DNA, the TCRdb call of TRBD2 cannot be checked. This CDR3 is 16 amino acids long. The germline CDR1 and CDR2 sequences are MDHEN and SYDVKM.

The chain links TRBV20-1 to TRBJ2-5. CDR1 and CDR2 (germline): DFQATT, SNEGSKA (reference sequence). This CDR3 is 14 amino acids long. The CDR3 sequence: CSARDRDDVETQYF.

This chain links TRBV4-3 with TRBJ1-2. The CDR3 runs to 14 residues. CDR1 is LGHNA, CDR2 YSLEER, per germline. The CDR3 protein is CASSQDLEGDGYTF.